This note documents a single TCR beta chain sequence. This clone was observed once. Its antigen is still unknown. Within one base of it there is no much larger clone, and no base qualities were kept. The germline V gene sets CDR1 to KGHSH and CDR2 to LQKENI. Counted from cysteine to phenylalanine, this CDR3 has 15 amino acids. Left in the record is the CDR3 DNA by itself, 45 bases read in frame from the first base. V is clipped by 4 bases and J by 4 bases, and the sequence between their germline boundaries is 16 bases long. In the prospective study, participants were roughly 18 to 90 years old, resided in fewer than 25 geographic areas of the United States, and were enrolled through a virtual design. In the prospective study, participants were assigned to cohorts based on the clinical history participants reported in a screening survey and a study questionnaire. In the prospective study, whole blood, serum and a nasopharyngeal or oropharyngeal swab were collected from each participant by mobile phlebotomists. Additional blood draws and questionnaires over an approximately two-month period could optionally be provided by prospective study participants. Prospective study blood samples were shipped either frozen or at room temperature before DNA extraction.

These data belong to a study of blood T cell repertoires in COVID-19 (dated by TCRdb to 2020 to 2021). Turning to the overall study: The collaborator samples originated in the United States, Italy and Spain and spanned the acute and convalescent phases of COVID-19. The prospective study material was composed of cDNA or gDNA derived from T cells, B-cell-depleted T cells, or PBMCs. The dataset comprised deeply sampled blood TCRbeta repertoires from subjects exposed to, actively infected with, or recovered from COVID-19. The repertoires were made available in a free public database intended to serve as a resource for research on the immune response to SARS-CoV-2. Samples were obtained from the ongoing ImmuneRACE study (first 160 participants) and from 1,000 to 1,500 subjects provided by 6 global collaborators. The sample metadata nearly always contained a de-identified subject ID, COVID-19 status, age in years and sex. Where available, HLA class I and class II types were obtained from metadata supplied by the sample provider rather than from assay-based typing. Study-wide findings and limitations: The amount of clinical and demographic metadata varied by source and participant and was provided uncurated.

The immunoSEQ Assay, a bias-controlled multiplex PCR, was used to amplify TCRbeta CDR3 regions from genomic DNA. Turning to the authors' computational methods: The number of nucleated cells in each sample was estimated by amplification of reference gene primers within the assay. To quantify the absolute abundance of each unique TCRbeta CDR3 rearrangement, sequence reads were collapsed and filtered. For each sample, productive Simpson clonality was calculated as the square root of Simpson's diversity index across productive rearrangements. What TCRdb holds here is the immuneACCESS table cut down to in-frame rearrangements. Part of the clones is not present; checked against another copy, under half of the missing clones reflect an unresolved V gene, and the others are unexplained. V, J and clone size are those of that table, while D and trimming were read from the DNA. A total of under 500,000 clones appear in this sample, approximately 90% of them only once. The leading ten clones occupy nearly 2% of the sample.

This chain is built from TRBV18 and TRBJ1-1; matching of 6 bases hints at TRBD1 as the D gene. The sequenced material came from PBMCs or T cells enriched from blood (not recorded which). The sequence came from a woman younger than 30 with acute COVID-19. Here the CDR3 is given as CASSLRGKWATEAFF. In nucleotides, the sequence is TGTGCCAGCTCACTGAGGGGGAAGTGGGCCACTGAAGCTTTCTTT.